Included here is one T cell receptor beta chain sequence, with context. The antigen is unknown. The data originate from a study of T-cell reconstitution after alpha-beta-depleted transplantation in children. General study findings and limits: Several patients had high TCRbeta diversity at day 60; it came from surviving recipient T cells and thymic progenitors. Several hundred rapidly expanded clones from non-depleted graft cells reportedly supplied alpha-beta T cells about two months post-transplant.

Library preparation (for TCRbeta) was performed with unique molecular identifiers. TCRdb recomputed calls from the PCR reads with MiXCR, one row per CDR3 protein. The sample includes 540,000 or so distinct CDR3 sequences, approximately 22% seen only once; the top ten take over 12%. The CDR3 has 15 amino acids. Looked up from germline, CDR1 is MNHNS and CDR2 is SASEGT. J gave up 0 bases and V 6 bases, and 8 bases lay outside the gene matches. The sequence was obtained from a boy less than two years old who had a stem cell transplant for acute myeloid leukemia, so the T cells may come from the graft donor. V is TRBV6-1 and J is TRBJ2-7; 7 bases line up with TRBD1. The sequences come from PBMCs, mostly from graft donor cells, collected 360 days after TCRalphabeta/CD19-depleted stem cell transplant. CDR3 residues: CASRAGGASSYEQYF. The CDR3 region has the DNA TGTGCCAGCAGGGCAGGGGGTGCGAGCTCCTACGAGCAGTACTTC.